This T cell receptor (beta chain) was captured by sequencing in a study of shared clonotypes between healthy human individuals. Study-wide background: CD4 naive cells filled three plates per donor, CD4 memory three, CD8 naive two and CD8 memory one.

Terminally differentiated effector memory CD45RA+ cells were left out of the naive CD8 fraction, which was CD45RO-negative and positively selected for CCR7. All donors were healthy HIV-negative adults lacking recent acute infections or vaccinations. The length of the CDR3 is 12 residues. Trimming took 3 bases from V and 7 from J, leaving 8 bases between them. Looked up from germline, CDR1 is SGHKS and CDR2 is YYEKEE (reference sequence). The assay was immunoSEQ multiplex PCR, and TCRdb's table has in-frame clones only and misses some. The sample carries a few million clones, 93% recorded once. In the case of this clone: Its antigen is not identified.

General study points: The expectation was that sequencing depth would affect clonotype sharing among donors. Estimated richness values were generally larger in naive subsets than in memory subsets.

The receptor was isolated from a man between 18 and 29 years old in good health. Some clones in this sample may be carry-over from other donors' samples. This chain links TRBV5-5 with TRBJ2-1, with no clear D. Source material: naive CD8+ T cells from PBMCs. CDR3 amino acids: CASSYQGNEQFF. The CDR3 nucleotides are TGTGCCAGCAGCTATCAAGGGAATGAGCAGTTCTTC.